This T cell receptor beta chain was identified during a study of naive and memory T cell subsets. Germline CDR1 and CDR2: SGHTA and FQGNSA. This CDR3 region has 15 residues. The V end lost 7 bases, the J end lost 0 bases, and 16 bases lay between the germline ends. Two oligonucleotides, mixed equimolar, formed the beta constant-region primer covering TRBC1 and TRBC2. Nested alpha and beta constant-region primers with the SP2 primer drove four PCR rounds on ligated cDNA. Via MiXCR, TCRdb re-called the UMI-ligation and nested PCR reads, giving one row per CDR3 protein. The sample consists of over 100,000 distinct CDR3 sequences, 35% to 40% of them appearing once.

This sequence was found in a human donor in good health. V and J are TRBV7-2 and TRBJ2-7; D is tentatively TRBD1 or TRBD2 (5 bases each). Sequenced input: central memory CD4+ T cells from blood. As DNA, the CDR3 is TGTGCCAGCACCAAATACCGGGACGGCTCCTACGAGCAGTACTTC. The encoded protein is CASTKYRDGSYEQYF. The full variable domain, completed using reference TRBV7-2 and TRBJ2-7, is GAGVSQSPSNKVTEKGKDVELRCDPISGHTALYWYRQSLGQGLEFLIYFQGNSAPDKSGLPSDRFSAERTGGSVSTLTIQRTQQEDSAVYLCASTKYRDGSYEQYFGPGTRLTVT.